This T cell receptor (beta chain) was sequenced for a study of T cell repertoires in cytomegalovirus infection. Study summary: Through public TCR beta signatures, both CMV infection and matching HLA type were indicated.

There are a few counts of this clonotype. Antigen specificity is unknown. This CDR3 is 14 amino acids long. The V end lost 5 bases, the J end lost 5 bases, and 15 bases lay between the germline ends. TCRdb recomputed calls from the reads with MiXCR, one row per CDR3 protein. The sample lists some 900,000 distinct CDR3 sequences; 30% to 35% were seen once. Points from the study as a whole: Carriers of CMV and the relevant HLA type were discriminated by public TCR beta frequency. The study found HLA-C-restricted CMV-specific TCR beta clonotypes dominating the ex vivo response.

The sample in question was cultured CD8+ T cells from PBMCs, obtained from culture after CMV antigen stimulation. The source of this sequence is a human donor in good health (CMV status not recorded). Some clones in this sample may be carry-over from other donors' samples. This rearrangement joins TRBV12-3 or TRBV12-4 to TRBJ1-1, with D possibly matching TRBD1 (6 bases). CDR3 sequence reads: CASSTLQGYTEAFF. CDR3 bases: TGTGCCAGCAGTACTCTACAGGGTTATACTGAAGCTTTCTTT.